The 5 T cell receptor beta chains listed next were all sequenced from one sample in a study of cytomegalovirus exposure and HLA in healthy donors. PCR involved 60 Vbeta and 13 Jbeta primers. The repertoire was sequenced with immunoSEQ multiplex PCR; TCRdb's copy has only in-frame clones and lacks some. The sample has around 160,000 clones, approximately 70% seen once. The sequenced material came from PBMCs. The receptors originated from a man between 18 and 29 years old in good health and CMV-seropositive.

The chain has TRBV30 and TRBJ1-5; D not certain. Germline assignment: CDR1 GTSNPN and CDR2 SVGIG (reference sequence). This CDR3 is built from 13 residues. Trimming pared 2 bases from V and 6 bases from J, leaving 11 bases between. CDR3 nucleotides: TGTGCCTGGAGTACACGTCAGTCTCAGCCCCAGCATTTT. Its translation is CAWSTRQSQPQHF.

The chain carries TRBV9 and TRBJ1-4; the match to TRBD1 covers 10 bases. V trimming: 0 bases; J trimming: 8 bases; junction bases outside the gene matches: 4. The CDR3 has 15 amino acids. The germline gives CDR1 SGDLS, CDR2 YYNGEE. CDR3 amino acids: CASSVGDRGQEKLFF. DNA of the CDR3: TGTGCCAGCAGCGTAGGGGACAGGGGCCAGGAAAAACTGTTTTTT.

The chain is built from TRBV5-4 and TRBJ1-5; the D is unclear. The V gene's germline CDR1 is SGHNT and CDR2 YYREEE (reference sequence). This CDR3 comprises 16 residues. V shed 0 bases and J shed 1 base, with 11 bases lying between them. CDR3 in DNA: TGTGCCAGCAGCTTGGGGGGAGGGTCAAGCAATCAGCCCCAGCATTTT. Translated, it gives CASSLGGGSSNQPQHF.

This clone was seen a handful of times. J is TRBJ2-2 and V is TRBV10-3; 10 nucleotides line up with TRBD2. The CDR3 extends over 15 amino acids. The V gene end was trimmed by 2 bases and the J gene end by 4 bases; junction bases not matched to a gene: 1. Germline assignment: CDR1 ENHRY and CDR2 SYGVKD. CDR3 sequence (DNA): TGTGCCATCAGTGAGGTAGCGGGAGGCACCGGGGAGCTGTTTTTT. Encoded protein: CAISEVAGGTGELFF.

The rearrangement links TRBV19 to TRBJ1-1; 8 nucleotides match TRBD1. Germline V gene sequence: CDR1 LNHDA, CDR2 SQIVND (reference sequence). CDR3 length: 14 amino acids. J gave up 4 bases and V 6 bases, and 7 bases lay outside the gene matches. The CDR3 sequence is CASSISTGVTEAFF. The CDR3 nucleotides are TGTGCCAGTAGCATATCGACAGGGGTCACTGAAGCTTTCTTT.